Shown below are 6 T cell receptor beta chains from a single sample sequenced in a study of shared T cell receptors in the human thymus. Measured with immunoSEQ multiplex PCR; TCRdb has only the in-frame clones, and not every one. The sample has hundreds of thousands of clones, 70% to 90% seen once. The data also belong to a second study, concerning human thymus T cells.

Specimen: thymocytes. The receptors derive from a boy less than two years old with a congenital heart defect.

In this sample, this clone turned up a few times. The genes are TRBV14 and TRBJ2-7; unclear D gene. This CDR3 is 11 amino acids long. Germline assignment: CDR1 SGHDN and CDR2 FVKESK. The V end lost 2 bases, the J end lost 4 bases, and 3 bases lay between the germline ends. CDR3 coding DNA: TGTGCCAGCAGCCAACGGTACGAGCAGTACTTC. Translation: CASSQRYEQYF.

J is TRBJ1-5 and V is TRBV2, with D tentatively TRBD1 (6 bases). Looked up from germline, CDR1 is SNHLY and CDR2 is FYNNEI. This CDR3 is built from 12 residues. V was clipped by 1 base and J by 9 bases, with 7 bases between them. The CDR3 nucleotides read TGTGCCAGCAGTGAAGGGGGGCTGCCCCAGCATTTT. It encodes CASSEGGLPQHF.

J is TRBJ2-1 and V is TRBV5-3; TRBD2 aligns across 11 bases. TRBV5-3 is identified as an open reading frame with a role that is uncertain. V was pared by 3 bases and J by 2 bases, with 1 base of the junction left unmatched. The CDR3 runs 15 residues. The DNA for the CDR3 is TGTGCCAGAAGCTCGGGACTAGCGGCCTACAATGAGCAGTTCTTC. It translates to CARSSGLAAYNEQFF.

V gene TRBV28 combines with J gene TRBJ1-2; D gene ambiguous. The CDR3 contains 14 residues. V dropped 2 bases and J dropped 8 bases, with 15 bases sitting between them. Germline V gene lookup returns CDR1 MDHEN and CDR2 SYDVKM. In DNA form, the CDR3 reads TGTGCCAGCAGTTTAGGACTAAGCGGAATAGGCTACACCTTC. Its translation is CASSLGLSGIGYTF.

This rearrangement joins TRBV9 to TRBJ2-3; 8 bases agree with TRBD2. The ends lost 2 bases at V and 2 bases at J; junction bases unmatched: 7. The CDR3 is made up of 16 amino acids. Germline lookup yields CDR1 SGDLS and CDR2 YYNGEE. Here the CDR3 reads CASSVNSGETTDTQYF. CDR3 coding DNA: TGTGCCAGCAGCGTGAATAGCGGGGAGACCACAGATACGCAGTATTTT.

The chain links TRBV4-2 to TRBJ1-2; TRBD1 is a possible D gene (6 bases). Trimming removed 6 bases from V and 0 bases from J, with 17 bases in between. CDR1 is LGHNA and CDR2 is YNFKEQ in the germline V gene. The CDR3 is 16 residues long. CDR3 in amino acids: CASRGSDRKPNYGYTF. The CDR3 region has the DNA TGTGCCAGCAGGGGATCGGACAGAAAACCTAACTATGGCTACACCTTC.